This entry lists 15 T cell receptor beta chains sequenced from one sample in a study of blood T cell repertoires in COVID-19. The repertoire was sequenced with immunoSEQ multiplex PCR; TCRdb's copy has only in-frame clones and lacks some. The table lists roughly 150,000 clones, around 80% of them singletons. Sequencing input: PBMCs or T cells enriched from blood (not recorded which). The receptors were gathered from a woman in her fifties or sixties who had recovered from COVID-19.

The chain employs TRBV19 and TRBJ1-2; 9 bases agree with TRBD1. V lost 3 bases to trimming and J lost 0 bases; unmatched junction nucleotides: 14. There are 19 residues in the CDR3. Germline assignment: CDR1 LNHDA and CDR2 SQIVND (reference sequence). The CDR3 protein is CASSIFRGTGGASNYGYTF. The CDR3 DNA sequence: TGTGCCAGTAGTATTTTTAGGGGAACAGGGGGCGCTTCTAACTATGGCTACACCTTC.

The chain's CDR3 is CASSQTGRYTEAFF. CDR3 DNA sequence: TGTGCCAGCAGCCAAACAGGCAGATACACTGAAGCTTTCTTT. The chain recombines TRBV3-1 (or the pseudogene TRBV3-2) with TRBJ1-1; tentative D call: TRBD1 (5 bases). V lost 2 bases to trimming and J lost 3 bases, with 10 bases between them. CDR1 and CDR2 from the germline V gene are LGHDT and YNNKEL (reference sequence). The CDR3 contains 14 residues.

The rearrangement joins TRBV7-9 to TRBJ1-1; possible D gene TRBD1, 5 bases. The V and J ends lost 2 bases and 7 bases respectively, with 14 bases between them. Germline V lookup: CDR1 SEHNR, CDR2 FQNEAQ (reference sequence). The CDR3 has 14 residues. CDR3 bases: TGTGCCAGCAGCTTACAGGGTGTTTTAGGTGAAGCTTTCTTT. This codes for CASSLQGVLGEAFF. The entire variable domain, with the rest obtained from reference TRBV7-9 and TRBJ1-1, is as follows: DTGVSQNPRHKITKRGQNVTFRCDPISEHNRLYWYRQTLGQGPEFLTYFQNEAQLEKSRLLSDRFSAERPKGSFSTLEIQRTEQGDSAMYLCASSLQGVLGEAFFGQGTRLTVV.

The gene calls are TRBV5-1 and TRBJ2-7; 9 bases map to TRBD1. The CDR3 sequence is 15 residues long. V gave up 3 bases and J gave up 0 bases; unmatched junction bases: 4. Germline CDR1 is SGHRS and CDR2 is YFSETQ. The CDR3 here is CASSWGTGLSYEQYF. The CDR3 DNA sequence: TGCGCCAGCAGCTGGGGGACAGGGCTCTCCTACGAGCAGTACTTC.

The chain couples TRBV12-3 or TRBV12-4 to TRBJ1-1; D gene ambiguous. The CDR3 extends over 13 amino acids. V lost 2 bases and J 3 bases, leaving 7 bases between the germline ends. The CDR3 spells CASSLQQDTEAFF. CDR3 DNA sequence: TGTGCCAGCAGTTTACAGCAGGACACTGAAGCTTTCTTT.

The V call is TRBV7-2, the J call TRBJ1-2; TRBD1 matches 7 bases. J gave up 6 bases and V 4 bases, and 11 bases lay outside the gene matches. In germline, CDR1 is SGHTA, CDR2 FQGNSA. The CDR3 runs to 15 residues. DNA of the CDR3: TGTGCCAGCAGCTCTACCCTGACAGGGATGGATGGCTACACCTTC. Amino acids: CASSSTLTGMDGYTF.

This clone was recorded only once. The J gene is TRBJ1-1, the V gene TRBV19, with D tentatively TRBD1 (6 bases). Between the trimmed V and J ends, which lost 4 bases and 4 bases, there was a span of 10 bases. Germline CDR1 and CDR2: LNHDA and SQIVND (reference sequence). The CDR3 totals 13 residues. Here the CDR3 reads CASSNSDSTEAFF. CDR3 nucleotide sequence: TGTGCCAGTAGTAACTCGGACAGCACTGAAGCTTTCTTT.

The rearrangement joins TRBV5-1 to TRBJ1-1, with 9 bases fitting TRBD1. The length of the CDR3 is 17 residues. Germline CDR1 is SGHRS and CDR2 is YFSETQ. V trimming: 0 bases; J trimming: 6 bases; junction bases outside the gene matches: 12. The DNA of the CDR3 is TGCGCCAGCAGCTTGGGTCGACAGGGGGTAGAGTGGGCTGAAGCTTTCTTT. This encodes CASSLGRQGVEWAEAFF.

This chain connects TRBV11-2 to TRBJ2-1, with 10 bases matching TRBD1. Germline V lookup: CDR1 SGHAT, CDR2 FQNNGV. This CDR3 contains 17 residues. After removal of 4 bases from V and 7 bases from J, the junction contained 13 bases not matched to a gene. CDR3 region: CASSSRLPGQGLNEQFF. CDR3 coding DNA: TGTGCCAGCAGCTCCCGACTCCCGGGACAGGGGTTGAATGAGCAGTTCTTC.

This chain's CDR3 is CASSLGGAFTTGRGYGYTF. The CDR3 DNA is TGTGCCAGCAGCTTGGGTGGGGCCTTTACTACTGGGAGGGGATATGGCTACACCTTC. The chain combines TRBV5-4 with TRBJ1-2, with D possibly TRBD1 on 5 matching bases. Germline lookup yields CDR1 SGHNT and CDR2 YYREEE (reference sequence). This CDR3 has 19 residues. V lost 0 bases and J 5 bases, leaving 26 bases between the germline ends.

This clone was counted a few times. V usage is TRBV6-2 or TRBV6-3 and J usage is TRBJ2-1; a weak D match, TRBD2 (6 bases). The CDR3 length is 17 residues. Germline V lookup: CDR1 MNHEY, CDR2 SVGEGT. V lost 4 bases to trimming and J lost 5 bases, with 21 bases between them. The DNA for the CDR3 is TGTGCCAGCAGTTCCCACCCGGACGGGAGAGGCAACAATGAGCAGTTCTTC. This gives the protein CASSSHPDGRGNNEQFF.

The chain joins TRBV11-2 to TRBJ1-5, with 7 nucleotides matching TRBD1. Trimming took 0 bases from V and 4 from J; bases not matched to a gene: 3. Germline CDR1 and CDR2: SGHAT and FQNNGV. The CDR3 runs 15 residues. CDR3 DNA sequence: TGTGCCAGCAGCTTAGAAGGCAGGGGGAATCAGCCCCAGCATTTT. Its protein is CASSLEGRGNQPQHF. The full variable domain, with the rest looked up from reference TRBV11-2 and TRBJ1-5, is EAGVAQSPRYKIIEKRQSVAFWCNPISGHATLYWYQQILGQGPKLLIQFQNNGVVDDSQLPKDRFSAERLKGVDSTLKIQPAKLEDSAVYLCASSLEGRGNQPQHFGDGTRLSIL.

The chain couples TRBV7-8 to TRBJ1-5; weak D call: TRBD1 (5 bases). The V end lost 1 base, the J end lost 5 bases, and 12 bases lay between the germline ends. The germline V gene encodes CDR1 SGHVS and CDR2 FQNEAQ. The CDR3 length is 15 residues. The CDR3 here is CASSLEPGKYQPQHF. CDR3 coding DNA: TGTGCCAGCAGCTTAGAGCCAGGGAAGTATCAGCCCCAGCATTTT. Full variable domain (rest looked up from reference TRBV7-8 and TRBJ1-5): GAGVSQSPRYKVAKRGQDVALRCDPISGHVSLFWYQQALGQGPEFLTYFQNEAQLDKSGLPSDRFFAERPEGSVSTLKIQRTQQEDSAVYLCASSLEPGKYQPQHFGDGTRLSIL.

The V call is TRBV27, the J call TRBJ1-6; TRBD1 matches 9 bases. The CDR3 is made up of 15 amino acids. Germline values: CDR1 MNHEY, CDR2 SMNVEV (reference sequence). V was pared by 10 bases and J by 9 bases, with 13 bases of the junction left unmatched. The DNA for the CDR3 is TGTGCCATCCCGCCGGGACAGGGTAGCCCTTCACCCCTCCACTTT. Amino acid sequence: CAIPPGQGSPSPLHF.

Turning to this clone: Within the sample, other DNA sequences also encode this same CDR3. This chain links TRBV3-1 (or the pseudogene TRBV3-2) with TRBJ2-2, with D perhaps matching TRBD1 (5 bases). CDR3 length: 13 amino acids. In germline, CDR1 is LGHDT, CDR2 YNNKEL (reference sequence). V was shortened by 6 bases and J by 2 bases, with 7 bases between the two germline ends. The CDR3 DNA sequence: TGTGCCAGCAGACAGGCAAACACCGGGGAGCTGTTTTTT. Translating gives CASRQANTGELFF.